The 32 T cell receptor beta chains below were found in one sample sequenced in a study of cytomegalovirus exposure and HLA in healthy donors. In the PCR, 60 Vbeta and 13 Jbeta primers were used. The protocol was immunoSEQ multiplex PCR, while the TCRdb copy is restricted to in-frame clones and leaves out a portion. Here the sample table reports some 80,000 clones. Sequencing was performed on PBMCs. These receptor sequences come from a woman under 40 in good health and CMV-seronegative.

Regarding this clone: Germline and junction disagree at one end, which may indicate a read error. The chain combines TRBV18 with TRBJ2-3; 8 positions match TRBD2. The CDR3 length is 17 residues. Germline CDR1 reads KGHSH; CDR2 reads LQKENI. CDR3 in amino acids: CASSSQSGGRSTDKQYF. CDR3 sequence (DNA): TGTGCCAGCTCATCCCAGAGCGGGGGCAGAAGCACAGATAAGCAGTATTTT.

The chain recombines TRBV4-1 with TRBJ1-2, with TRBD1 matching 9 bases. V lost 1 base to trimming and J lost 6 bases; unmatched junction nucleotides: 6. Germline V gives CDR1 MGHRA, CDR2 YSYEKL. The CDR3 runs 15 residues. In nucleotides, the CDR3 is TGCGCCAGCAGCCAAGGAGGGGACAGGGCGGATGGCTACACCTTC. It encodes CASSQGGDRADGYTF.

J is TRBJ1-5 and V is TRBV6-1; a weak D match, TRBD1 (6 bases). Germline V gives CDR1 MNHNS, CDR2 SASEGT. This CDR3 has 13 amino acids. Trimming took off 6 bases at V and 4 bases at J, with 10 bases between the two ends. The CDR3 bases are TGTGCCAGCAGAAGGACAGAGAATCAGCCCCAGCATTTT. Translation gives CASRRTENQPQHF.

CDR3 bases: TGTGCCAGCAGTCAAACAGAGAACAATGAGCAGTTCTTC. It yields the protein CASSQTENNEQFF. The chain carries TRBV6-5 and TRBJ2-1; D is unclear. The CDR3 spans 13 residues. CDR1 is MNHEY and CDR2 is SVGAGI in the germline V gene. Trimming removed 5 bases from V and 5 bases from J, with 10 bases in between.

The genes are TRBV30 and TRBJ1-2; 7 bases match TRBD1. The CDR3 spans 13 residues. Per the germline V gene, CDR1 is GTSNPN and CDR2 is SVGIG (reference sequence). V trimming: 3 bases; J trimming: 7 bases; junction bases outside the gene matches: 8. In DNA, the CDR3 is TGTGCCTGGAGCGGAGGGGGCAGGGGTGGCTACACCTTC. Encoded protein: CAWSGGGRGGYTF.

The genes are TRBV2 and TRBJ2-2; 7 bases fit TRBD1. V shed 7 bases and J 3 bases; nucleotides not matched to a gene: 8. The CDR3 is 15 residues long. Germline values: CDR1 SNHLY, CDR2 FYNNEI. The CDR3 DNA reads TGTGCCAGCACCCCGATAAGGGGGCACACCGGGGAGCTGTTTTTT. Translation gives CASTPIRGHTGELFF.

CDR3 protein: CASSLSTGRDQPQHF. CDR3 bases: TGTGCCAGTAGTCTAAGTACAGGCAGAGATCAGCCCCAGCATTTT. The chain links TRBV19 to TRBJ1-5; perhaps TRBD1 as D (5 bases). Germline values: CDR1 LNHDA, CDR2 SQIVND (reference sequence). The CDR3 runs 15 residues. Trimming stripped 5 bases from V and 5 bases from J, with 16 bases between.

J is TRBJ2-3 and V is TRBV20-1; a weak D match, TRBD2 (6 bases). The CDR3 is 10 residues long. With 5 bases removed from V and 11 bases from J, the gap between germline ends came to 11 bases. Germline V gene data show CDR1 as DFQATT and CDR2 as SNEGSKA (reference sequence). The DNA for the CDR3 is TGCAGTGCTGGGCGGGGTAAGCAGTATTTT. Protein sequence: CSAGRGKQYF.

The chain has TRBV19 and TRBJ2-5; unclear D gene. The germline gives CDR1 LNHDA, CDR2 SQIVND (reference sequence). The CDR3 consists of 15 residues. V was clipped by 1 base and J by 5 bases, with 14 bases between them. The CDR3 protein is CASSIGSAGQETQYF. As DNA, the CDR3 is TGTGCCAGTAGTATAGGTTCAGCTGGGCAGGAGACCCAGTACTTC.

The chain couples TRBV7-9 to TRBJ2-3, with D possibly matching TRBD2 (5 bases). Trimming pared 6 bases from V and 3 bases from J, leaving 10 bases between. This CDR3 has 13 residues. Looked up from germline, CDR1 is SEHNR and CDR2 is FQNEAQ (reference sequence). The CDR3 is CASRRGYTDTQYF. The CDR3 nucleotides are TGTGCCAGCAGACGGGGTTATACAGATACGCAGTATTTT.

V gene TRBV6-1 combines with J gene TRBJ1-5; D might be TRBD1 (6 bases). Germline V lookup: CDR1 MNHNS, CDR2 SASEGT. With 5 bases removed from V and 5 bases from J, the gap between germline ends came to 16 bases. The CDR3 covers 15 residues. The CDR3 spells CASSRRGGPDQPQHF. CDR3 nucleotides: TGTGCCAGCAGTCGCCGGGGGGGGCCGGATCAGCCCCAGCATTTT.

The chain has TRBV4-2 and TRBJ1-6, with a weak D call TRBD1 (5 bases). The CDR3 has 16 residues. Trimming cost V 2 bases and J 7 bases, with 15 bases left between them. Germline V CDR1 and CDR2: LGHNA, YNFKEQ. As DNA, the CDR3 is TGTGCCAGCAGCCAAAAGGGGTTGGGGTACAATTCACCCCTCCACTTT. Translated: CASSQKGLGYNSPLHF.

The rearrangement links TRBV4-1 to TRBJ2-1; the D is unclear. CDR3 length: 13 residues. V was shortened by 2 bases and J by 10 bases, with 12 bases between the two germline ends. Germline loops: CDR1 MGHRA, CDR2 YSYEKL. Here the CDR3 reads CASSQLVTGEQFF. CDR3 sequence (DNA): TGCGCCAGCAGCCAACTAGTAACCGGGGAGCAGTTCTTC.

The chain has TRBV13 and TRBJ2-7; TRBD2 matches at 12 bases. Trimming removed 5 bases from V and 7 bases from J; junction bases left unmatched: 9. The germline V gene encodes CDR1 PRHDT and CDR2 FYEKMQ (reference sequence). The length of the CDR3 is 15 residues. This CDR3 is CASSRSSGGAREQYF. The CDR3 region has the DNA TGTGCCAGCAGCCGATCTAGCGGGGGGGCCAGGGAGCAGTACTTC.

V usage is TRBV5-1 and J usage is TRBJ1-1, with no clear D. The CDR3 totals 15 residues. Germline-derived CDR1 and CDR2 are SGHRS and YFSETQ. The ends were cut back, 4 bases at V and 2 bases at J, with 15 bases in the middle. The chain's CDR3 is CASSRLGGSNTEAFF. The CDR3 DNA reads TGCGCCAGCAGCCGTCTTGGAGGGAGTAACACTGAAGCTTTCTTT.

The gene calls are TRBV10-3 and TRBJ2-7, with no clear D. Germline CDR1 reads ENHRY; CDR2 reads SYGVKD. The CDR3 is made up of 13 amino acids. V dropped 2 bases and J dropped 4 bases, with 9 bases sitting between them. This CDR3 reads CAISEKTEYEQYF. In nucleotides, the CDR3 is TGTGCCATCAGTGAGAAAACAGAATACGAGCAGTACTTC.

The chain links TRBV19 to TRBJ2-2; 7 bases match TRBD2. The CDR3 is 18 amino acids. The germline gives CDR1 LNHDA, CDR2 SQIVND (reference sequence). The V segment lost 7 bases and the J segment 1 base; nucleotides outside the gene matches: 15. As DNA, the CDR3 is TGTGCCAGTACCCGGCGGGGAATAGCGGGCTTGAACACCGGGGAGCTGTTTTTT. Translating it yields CASTRRGIAGLNTGELFF.

The V gene is TRBV7-8, the J gene TRBJ1-5; 7 positions agree with TRBD1. The CDR3 has 15 amino acids. The V gene end was trimmed by 6 bases and the J gene end by 8 bases; junction bases not matched to a gene: 13. Looked up from germline, CDR1 is SGHVS and CDR2 is FQNEAQ. CDR3 DNA sequence: TGTGCCAGCAGTTTAAGACAGGGTCCCTTTGAGCCCCAGCATTTT. Its translation: CASSLRQGPFEPQHF. Variable domain in full (rest from reference TRBV7-8 and TRBJ1-5): GAGVSQSPRYKVAKRGQDVALRCDPISGHVSLFWYQQALGQGPEFLTYFQNEAQLDKSGLPSDRFFAERPEGSVSTLKIQRTQQEDSAVYLCASSLRQGPFEPQHFGDGTRLSIL.

The J gene is TRBJ2-5, the V gene TRBV11-2; possibly TRBD2 for D (5 bases). V lost 0 bases and J 5 bases, leaving 16 bases between the germline ends. The CDR3 sequence is 16 residues long. Germline lookup yields CDR1 SGHAT and CDR2 FQNNGV. For the CDR3, the DNA is TGTGCCAGCAGCTTAGATTGGCCGACCCGAGGGGAGACCCAGTACTTC. It codes for CASSLDWPTRGETQYF.

The chain carries TRBV19 and TRBJ2-5, with D tentatively TRBD2 (6 bases). Germline assignment: CDR1 LNHDA and CDR2 SQIVND (reference sequence). The CDR3 is made up of 14 amino acids. V lost 5 bases and J lost 7, with 17 bases in between. The CDR3 DNA reads TGTGCCAGTAGTGTGCTAGCGAACGGAGGGACCCAGTACTTC. Its protein is CASSVLANGGTQYF.

The chain's CDR3 is CASSQDGLAGYNEQFF. In DNA, the CDR3 is TGTGCCAGCAGCCAAGATGGGCTAGCAGGTTACAATGAGCAGTTCTTC. The chain couples TRBV4-2 to TRBJ2-1, with D perhaps matching TRBD2 (5 bases). The germline V and J ends were trimmed by 0 bases and 4 bases, with 13 bases remaining between them. The CDR3 runs to 16 residues. Germline V lookup: CDR1 LGHNA, CDR2 YNFKEQ.

The V call is TRBV5-1, the J call TRBJ1-6; possibly TRBD1 for D (5 bases). V was shortened by 0 bases and J by 10 bases, with 14 bases between the two germline ends. Germline lookup yields CDR1 SGHRS and CDR2 YFSETQ. This CDR3 has 15 amino acids. Here the CDR3 DNA reads TGCGCCAGCAGCTTGGCCGGAAAGGGGAGGTCACCCCTCCACTTT. Its translation: CASSLAGKGRSPLHF. Full variable domain (rest looked up from reference TRBV5-1 and TRBJ1-6): KAGVTQTPRYLIKTRGQQVTLSCSPISGHRSVSWYQQTPGQGLQFLFEYFSETQRNKGNFPGRFSGRQFSNSRSEMNVSTLELGDSALYLCASSLAGKGRSPLHFGNGTRLTVT.

As to this clone: One junction end does not reproduce the germline sequence, and a read error may be involved. This chain links TRBV30 with TRBJ2-7; TRBD2 might be the D (5 bases). Germline-derived CDR1 and CDR2 are GTSNPN and SVGIG (reference sequence). CDR3 length: 13 residues. CDR3 in amino acids: CAWSVNGGVSPSF. As DNA, the CDR3 is TGTGCCTGGAGTGTAAACGGAGGTGTCTCCCCGTCCTTC.

The rearrangement joins TRBV7-2 to TRBJ2-3; D is undetermined. The germline V gene encodes CDR1 SGHTA and CDR2 FQGNSA. The CDR3 length is 15 residues. V lost 4 bases to trimming and J lost 6 bases, with 17 bases between them. The CDR3 region is CASSSTPSAGDTQYF. The CDR3 DNA is TGTGCCAGCAGCTCCACCCCGAGCGCCGGGGATACGCAGTATTTT.

The rearrangement uses TRBV6-6 and TRBJ2-7; D unresolved. V shed 0 bases and J shed 2 bases, with 8 bases lying between them. The germline gives CDR1 MNHNY, CDR2 SVGAGI (reference sequence). The CDR3 runs 14 residues. The CDR3: CASSYSESAYEQYF. The CDR3 coding sequence is TGTGCCAGCAGTTACTCGGAGAGCGCCTACGAGCAGTACTTC.

The CDR3 DNA reads TGTGCCAGCAGCCCCCGGGTCCTCCAATCTTATGGCTACACCTTC. Residues: CASSPRVLQSYGYTF. V gene TRBV5-6 combines with J gene TRBJ1-2; no clear D gene. The V and J ends lost 4 bases and 5 bases respectively, with 18 bases between them. Germline CDR1 and CDR2: SGHDT and YYEEEE. The CDR3 is 15 amino acids.

This chain uses TRBV5-1 with TRBJ2-2; maybe TRBD1 (5 bases). The CDR3 is made up of 16 amino acids. V shed 0 bases and J shed 1 base, with 10 bases lying between them. The germline gives CDR1 SGHRS, CDR2 YFSETQ. In DNA form, the CDR3 reads TGCGCCAGCAGCTTGGTCACAGGTCTGAACACCGGGGAGCTGTTTTTT. Its protein is CASSLVTGLNTGELFF.

The chain combines TRBV6-5 with TRBJ2-7; TRBD2 aligns across 9 bases. J gave up 4 bases and V 0 bases, and 4 bases lay outside the gene matches. CDR3 length: 15 residues. Germline V lookup: CDR1 MNHEY, CDR2 SVGAGI. The CDR3: CASSYSGGGVYEQYF. Written as DNA, the CDR3 is TGTGCCAGCAGTTACTCGGGCGGGGGGGTTTACGAGCAGTACTTC.

The chain links TRBV11-2 to TRBJ2-6; D is possibly TRBD2 (5 bases). Looked up from germline, CDR1 is SGHAT and CDR2 is FQNNGV. Trimming removed 2 bases from V and 1 base from J, with 6 bases in between. The CDR3 totals 15 residues. The CDR3 DNA follows: TGTGCCAGCAGCTTACCGGGGTCTGGGGCCAACGTCCTGACTTTC. Its translation: CASSLPGSGANVLTF.

The chain has TRBV15 and TRBJ2-2; D is ambiguous. The germline V gene encodes CDR1 LNHNV and CDR2 YYDKDF (reference sequence). V shed 0 bases and J shed 2 bases, with 4 bases lying between them. CDR3 length: 14 residues. In nucleotides, the CDR3 is TGTGCCACCAGCAGAGATCTAAACACCGGGGAGCTGTTTTTT. Protein sequence: CATSRDLNTGELFF.

Written as DNA, the CDR3 is TGTGCCAGCAGCCCTCGTACTAGCGGGAGCTCCTACAATGAGCAGTTCTTC. Translation gives CASSPRTSGSSYNEQFF. The chain has TRBV9 and TRBJ2-1; TRBD2 matches 11 bases. With V trimmed by 4 bases and J by 0 bases, 6 bases remained unmatched. This CDR3 region has 17 residues. Germline CDR1 SGDLS, CDR2 YYNGEE.

This chain connects TRBV5-1 to TRBJ2-7, with D maybe TRBD2 (6 bases). V lost 0 bases and J 2 bases, leaving 12 bases between the germline ends. This CDR3 region has 15 residues. The germline CDR1 and CDR2 sequences are SGHRS and YFSETQ. The CDR3 reads CASSLGPGVTYEQYF. The CDR3 coding sequence is TGCGCCAGCAGCTTGGGACCGGGGGTAACCTACGAGCAGTACTTC.